The clone carrying this TCR beta chain has a handful of counts. Its antigen is not identified. The protocol was immunoSEQ multiplex PCR, while the TCRdb copy is restricted to in-frame clones and leaves out a portion. The sample lists 100,000 to 150,000 clones, approximately 85% occurring once. This CDR3 spans 13 amino acids. Trimming took 7 bases from V and 6 from J, leaving 13 bases between them. Germline CDR1 is SGHTA and CDR2 is FQGNSA. The record originates from a study of cytotoxic CD8 clonotypes in ibrutinib-treated CLL. The wider study: Sequenced samples delivered averages of roughly 260,000 productive templates and 90,000 or so productive rearrangements.

Findings of the study overall: Sustained-remission patients were sampled at one set of times and progressing patients at different ones. With treatment, public clonotypes, which were uncommon, either contracted or remained stable.

The sequence was obtained from a human donor with chronic lymphocytic leukemia. The specimen was PBMCs, collected after 24 months of ibrutinib treatment. V is TRBV7-2 and J is TRBJ1-5; D may be TRBD1 (5 bases). DNA for the CDR3: TGTGCCAGCAACCGGGACTCCAGTCAGCCCCAGCATTTT. This translates into CASNRDSSQPQHF.